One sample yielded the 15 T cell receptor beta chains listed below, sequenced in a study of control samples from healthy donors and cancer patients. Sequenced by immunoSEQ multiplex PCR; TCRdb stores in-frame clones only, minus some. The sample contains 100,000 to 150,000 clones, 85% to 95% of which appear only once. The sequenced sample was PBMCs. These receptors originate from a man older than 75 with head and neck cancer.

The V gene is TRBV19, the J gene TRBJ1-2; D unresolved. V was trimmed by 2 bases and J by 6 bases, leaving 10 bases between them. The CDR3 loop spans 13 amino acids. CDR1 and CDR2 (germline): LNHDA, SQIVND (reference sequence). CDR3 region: CASSIPGFHGYTF. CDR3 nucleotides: TGTGCCAGTAGTATACCCGGATTCCATGGCTACACCTTC.

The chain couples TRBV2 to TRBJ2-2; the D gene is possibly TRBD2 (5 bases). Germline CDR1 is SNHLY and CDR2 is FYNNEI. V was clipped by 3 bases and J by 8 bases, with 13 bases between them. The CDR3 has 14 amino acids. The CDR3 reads CASSDFGVPGELFF. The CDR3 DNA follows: TGTGCCAGCAGTGACTTCGGGGTTCCGGGGGAGCTGTTTTTT.

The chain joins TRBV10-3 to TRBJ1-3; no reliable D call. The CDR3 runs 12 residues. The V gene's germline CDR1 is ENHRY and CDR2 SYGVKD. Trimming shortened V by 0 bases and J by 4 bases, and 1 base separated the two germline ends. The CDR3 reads CAISESGNTIYF. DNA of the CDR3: TGTGCCATCAGTGAGTCCGGAAACACCATATATTTT.

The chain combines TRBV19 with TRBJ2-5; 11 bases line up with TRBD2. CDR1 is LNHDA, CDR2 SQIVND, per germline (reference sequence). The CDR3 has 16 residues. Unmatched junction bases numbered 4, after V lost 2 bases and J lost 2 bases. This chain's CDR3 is CASSISVAGGQETQYF. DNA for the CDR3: TGTGCCAGTAGTATATCTGTAGCGGGAGGGCAAGAGACCCAGTACTTC.

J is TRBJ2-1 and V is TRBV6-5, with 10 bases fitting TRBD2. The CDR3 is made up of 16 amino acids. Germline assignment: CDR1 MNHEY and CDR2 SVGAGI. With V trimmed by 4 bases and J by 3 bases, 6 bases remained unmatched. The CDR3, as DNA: TGTGCCAGCAGTTCGGCCCTAGCGGGAGTCTACAATGAGCAGTTCTTC. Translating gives CASSSALAGVYNEQFF.

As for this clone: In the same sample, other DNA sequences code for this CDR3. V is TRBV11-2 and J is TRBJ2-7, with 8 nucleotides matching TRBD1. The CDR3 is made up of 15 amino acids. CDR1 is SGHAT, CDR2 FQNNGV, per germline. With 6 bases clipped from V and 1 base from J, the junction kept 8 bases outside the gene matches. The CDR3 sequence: CASSLRTGNSYEQYF. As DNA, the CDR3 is TGTGCCAGCAGTCTTAGGACAGGGAATTCCTACGAGCAGTACTTC. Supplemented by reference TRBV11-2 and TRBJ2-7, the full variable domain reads EAGVAQSPRYKIIEKRQSVAFWCNPISGHATLYWYQQILGQGPKLLIQFQNNGVVDDSQLPKDRFSAERLKGVDSTLKIQPAKLEDSAVYLCASSLRTGNSYEQYFGPGTRLTVT.

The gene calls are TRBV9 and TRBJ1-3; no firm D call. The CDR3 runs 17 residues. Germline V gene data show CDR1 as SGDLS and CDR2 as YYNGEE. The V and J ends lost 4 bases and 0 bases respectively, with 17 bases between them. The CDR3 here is CASSPPRVGNSGNTIYF. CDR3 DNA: TGTGCCAGCAGCCCCCCTCGTGTGGGGAACTCTGGAAACACCATATATTTT. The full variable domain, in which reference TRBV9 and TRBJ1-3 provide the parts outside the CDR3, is DSGVTQTPKHLITATGQRVTLRCSPRSGDLSVYWYQQSLDQGLQFLIQYYNGEERAKGNILERFSAQQFPDLHSELNLSSLELGDSALYFCASSPPRVGNSGNTIYFGEGSWLTVV.

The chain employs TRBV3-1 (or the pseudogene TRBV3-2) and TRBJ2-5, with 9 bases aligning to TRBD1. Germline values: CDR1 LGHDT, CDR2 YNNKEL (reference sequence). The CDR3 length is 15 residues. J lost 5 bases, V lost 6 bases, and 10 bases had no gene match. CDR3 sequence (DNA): TGTGCCAGCAGTTTACCGGGACAGGGCATGGAGACCCAGTACTTC. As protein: CASSLPGQGMETQYF.

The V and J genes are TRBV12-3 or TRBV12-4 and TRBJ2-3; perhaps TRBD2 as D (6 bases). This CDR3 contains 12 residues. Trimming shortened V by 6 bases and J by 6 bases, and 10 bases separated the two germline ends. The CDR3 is CASSHREDTQYF. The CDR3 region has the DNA TGTGCCAGCAGCCATCGGGAGGATACGCAGTATTTT.

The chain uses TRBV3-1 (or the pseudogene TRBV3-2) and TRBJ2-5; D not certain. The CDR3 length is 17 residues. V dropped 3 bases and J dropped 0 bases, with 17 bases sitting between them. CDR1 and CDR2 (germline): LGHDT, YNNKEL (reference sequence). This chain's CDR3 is CASSQSFGARYQETQYF. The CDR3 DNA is TGTGCCAGCAGCCAGTCTTTCGGCGCGAGGTACCAAGAGACCCAGTACTTC.

The chain's CDR3 is CASSIPGQAYNEKLFF. CDR3 sequence (DNA): TGTGCCAGCAGCATACCGGGACAGGCATATAATGAAAAACTGTTTTTT. V usage is TRBV7-9 and J usage is TRBJ1-4; 8 bases align to TRBD1. The ends lost 5 bases at V and 4 bases at J; junction bases unmatched: 9. Germline assignment: CDR1 SEHNR and CDR2 FQNEAQ (reference sequence). This CDR3 region has 16 residues.

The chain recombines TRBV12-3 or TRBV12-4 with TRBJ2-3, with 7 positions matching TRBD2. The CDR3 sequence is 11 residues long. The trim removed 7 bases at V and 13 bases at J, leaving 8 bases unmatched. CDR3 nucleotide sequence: TGTGCCAGCACCCATGAGGCGGGGGAGTATTTT. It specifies CASTHEAGEYF.

DNA for the CDR3: TGCGCCAGCAGCCGTACAGGGCCCTACGAGCAGTACTTC. Amino acid sequence: CASSRTGPYEQYF. This chain joins TRBV5-1 and TRBJ2-7; TRBD1 is a possible D gene (6 bases). Deletions cut 4 bases from V and 2 bases from J, with 10 bases between. Germline CDR1 and CDR2: SGHRS and YFSETQ. The CDR3 loop spans 13 amino acids.

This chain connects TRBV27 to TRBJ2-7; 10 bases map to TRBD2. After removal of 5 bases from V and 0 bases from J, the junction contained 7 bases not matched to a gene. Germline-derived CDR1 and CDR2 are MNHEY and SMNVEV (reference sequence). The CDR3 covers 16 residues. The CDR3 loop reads CASSPTTSGSSYEQYF. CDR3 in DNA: TGTGCCAGCAGTCCGACGACTAGCGGGTCCTCCTACGAGCAGTACTTC.

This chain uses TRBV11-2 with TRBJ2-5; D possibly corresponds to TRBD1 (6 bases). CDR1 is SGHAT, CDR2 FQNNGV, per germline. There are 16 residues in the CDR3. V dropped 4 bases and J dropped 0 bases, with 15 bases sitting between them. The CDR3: CASSSLGQLYQETQYF. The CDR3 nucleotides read TGTGCCAGCAGCTCCCTCGGACAGCTGTACCAAGAGACCCAGTACTTC.